Shown below are 29 T cell receptor beta chains from a single sample sequenced in a study of blood T cell repertoires in COVID-19. TCRdb keeps only in-frame clones here, not all; method: immunoSEQ multiplex PCR. The table has 130,000 or so clones, around 81% seen once; the top ten hold about a tenth. Sequencing was carried out using peripheral blood. These receptors were taken from a human donor in a cohort sampled during active COVID-19.

V gene TRBV2 combines with J gene TRBJ1-2; TRBD1 aligns across 7 bases. The CDR3 contains 14 residues. V lost 6 bases to trimming and J lost 2 bases; unmatched junction nucleotides: 6. From germline, CDR1 is SNHLY and CDR2 FYNNEI. CDR3 in amino acids: CASRRAQGNYGYTF. The CDR3 coding sequence is TGTGCCAGCAGGAGGGCACAGGGGAACTATGGCTACACCTTC.

The rearrangement joins TRBV3-1 (or the pseudogene TRBV3-2) to TRBJ2-2, with 13 bases identical to TRBD2. CDR1 LGHDT and CDR2 YNNKEL come from the germline V gene (reference sequence). Losses at the gene ends were 4 bases for V and 5 bases for J; bases not matched to a gene: 10. The CDR3 is 18 amino acids. The chain's CDR3 is CASSLGTSGAPRTGELFF. In DNA form, the CDR3 reads TGTGCCAGCAGCCTCGGGACTAGCGGGGCCCCGAGGACCGGGGAGCTGTTTTTT.

The chain links TRBV2 to TRBJ2-4; 7 bases fit TRBD2. V was pared by 7 bases and J by 1 base, with 4 bases of the junction left unmatched. Germline CDR1 SNHLY, CDR2 FYNNEI. The CDR3 spans 14 residues. CDR3 sequence: CASISGGAKNIQYF. As DNA, the CDR3 is TGTGCCAGCATTTCCGGGGGGGCCAAAAACATTCAGTACTTC.

Only a few counts were recorded for this clone. The genes are TRBV5-1 and TRBJ1-2; 7 bases are a match to TRBD1. The CDR3 loop spans 13 amino acids. Per the germline V gene, CDR1 is SGHRS and CDR2 is YFSETQ. The V gene end was trimmed by 4 bases and the J gene end by 3 bases; junction bases not matched to a gene: 3. The CDR3 nucleotides are TGCGCCAGCAGCAGAGGGACAGACTATGGCTACACCTTC. This sequence encodes CASSRGTDYGYTF.

V gene TRBV5-4 combines with J gene TRBJ2-7, with 9 bases aligning to TRBD1. CDR1 and CDR2 from the germline V gene are SGHNT and YYREEE (reference sequence). V gave up 4 bases and J gave up 9 bases; unmatched junction bases: 8. CDR3 length: 13 amino acids. The DNA for the CDR3 is TGTGCCAGCAGCCTCCGGGACAGGGTTGTGCAGTACTTC. Protein product: CASSLRDRVVQYF.

V and J are TRBV5-6 and TRBJ1-1; no clear D. Trimming cost V 0 bases and J 2 bases, with 11 bases left between them. The V gene's germline CDR1 is SGHDT and CDR2 YYEEEE. The CDR3 loop spans 15 amino acids. The CDR3 coding sequence is TGTGCCAGCAGCTTGGGTTGGCCAGAAAACACTGAAGCTTTCTTT. This sequence encodes CASSLGWPENTEAFF.

Notes on this clone: Other DNA sequences in this specimen translate into the identical CDR3. V gene TRBV9 combines with J gene TRBJ1-6; the match to TRBD1 covers 10 bases. The CDR3 consists of 15 residues. The V gene's germline CDR1 is SGDLS and CDR2 YYNGEE. J gave up 7 bases and V 0 bases, and 1 base lay outside the gene matches. Here the CDR3 DNA reads TGTGCCAGCAGCGTAGGGGACAGGGGAAATTCACCCCTCCACTTT. Amino acids: CASSVGDRGNSPLHF.

The rearrangement uses TRBV28 and TRBJ2-2; D is uncertain. CDR3 length: 14 residues. Trimming cost V 6 bases and J 7 bases, with 15 bases left between them. Looked up from germline, CDR1 is MDHEN and CDR2 is SYDVKM. This CDR3 reads CASSPITVSGELFF. CDR3 bases: TGTGCCAGCAGCCCCATAACAGTTAGCGGGGAGCTGTTTTTT.

This rearrangement joins TRBV4-1 to TRBJ2-2; TRBD2 aligns across 8 bases. CDR3 length: 17 residues. Germline V gene data show CDR1 as MGHRA and CDR2 as YSYEKL. The trim removed 4 bases at V and 2 bases at J, leaving 9 bases unmatched. For the CDR3, the DNA is TGCGCCAGCAGCCGATCCGGGGCGGGGGGTAACACCGGGGAGCTGTTTTTT. Its translation is CASSRSGAGGNTGELFF.

V and J are TRBV7-9 and TRBJ2-7; 10 bases agree with TRBD1. The V gene end was trimmed by 5 bases and the J gene end by 10 bases; junction bases not matched to a gene: 8. CDR1 is SEHNR, CDR2 FQNEAQ, per germline (reference sequence). CDR3 length equals 13 residues. The CDR3 region is CASSPRTGGKQYF. CDR3 coding DNA: TGTGCCAGCAGCCCCAGGACAGGGGGAAAACAGTACTTC.

V and J are TRBV2 and TRBJ2-7, with D possibly TRBD1 on 5 matching bases. CDR3 length: 16 residues. Germline V gene data show CDR1 as SNHLY and CDR2 as FYNNEI. Deletions cut 1 base from V and 3 bases from J, with 16 bases between. Here the CDR3 DNA reads TGTGCCAGCAGTGAAGGTAGGGGCCAGGGCGGCTACGAGCAGTACTTC. Translation gives CASSEGRGQGGYEQYF.

The chain couples TRBV4-2 to TRBJ1-1; the D gene is possibly TRBD1 (5 bases). Looked up from germline, CDR1 is LGHNA and CDR2 is YNFKEQ. V shed 1 base and J shed 4 bases, with 10 bases lying between them. This CDR3 has 14 amino acids. The CDR3 sequence is CASSQGQLSTEAFF. Written as DNA, the CDR3 is TGTGCCAGCAGCCAAGGACAGCTCAGCACTGAAGCTTTCTTT.

In nucleotides, the CDR3 is TGTGCCAGCAGTGAATCAGGGGTCGAGCAGTACTTC. The encoded protein is CASSESGVEQYF. This rearrangement joins TRBV2 to TRBJ2-7, with D perhaps matching TRBD1 (6 bases). The CDR3 runs to 12 residues. V gave up 2 bases and J gave up 6 bases, with 8 bases separating them. The germline gives CDR1 SNHLY, CDR2 FYNNEI. The variable domain in full, with the rest retrieved from reference TRBV2 and TRBJ2-7, is EPEVTQTPSHQVTQMGQEVILRCVPISNHLYFYWYRQILGQKVEFLVSFYNNEISEKSEIFDDQFSVERPDGSNFTLKIRSTKLEDSAMYFCASSESGVEQYFGPGTRLTVT.

The chain links TRBV7-6 to TRBJ2-3; 10 bases match TRBD2. The CDR3 has 16 amino acids. Germline CDR1 reads SGHVS; CDR2 reads FNYEAQ. Trimming cost V 1 base and J 4 bases; bases outside gene matches: 5. CDR3 residues: CASSLGASGGSDTQYF. As DNA, the CDR3 is TGTGCCAGCAGCTTAGGAGCTAGCGGGGGTTCAGATACGCAGTATTTT.

This clone came up once. The rearrangement joins TRBV21-1 to TRBJ1-5; whether TRBD1, the table's D call, matches the DNA was not checked. TRBV21-1 is tagged as a pseudogene. CDR3 length equals 16 residues. The CDR3 is CASSKALLTGVQPQHF. CDR3 in DNA: TGTGCCAGCAGCAAAGCGCTCTTGACAGGGGTTCAGCCCCAGCATTTT.

The V gene is TRBV6-6, the J gene TRBJ1-2; 7 bases align to TRBD1. With V trimmed by 6 bases and J by 4 bases, 5 bases remained unmatched. The CDR3 consists of 13 residues. Germline V gene sequence: CDR1 MNHNY, CDR2 SVGAGI (reference sequence). The CDR3 loop is CASSDTGVYGYTF. DNA of the CDR3: TGTGCCAGCAGCGATACAGGGGTCTATGGCTACACCTTC.

The genes are TRBV27 and TRBJ2-7, with a weak D call TRBD2 (7 bases). Germline-derived CDR1 and CDR2 are MNHEY and SMNVEV (reference sequence). There are 16 residues in the CDR3. Trimming removed 6 bases from V and 3 bases from J, with 21 bases in between. CDR3 loop: CASRRAGALLVYEQYF. CDR3 coding DNA: TGTGCCAGCAGAAGGGCGGGGGCCCTATTAGTCTACGAGCAGTACTTC.

The J gene is TRBJ1-2, the V gene TRBV6-6; 8 nucleotides match TRBD1. Germline V gene data show CDR1 as MNHNY and CDR2 as SVGAGI (reference sequence). The CDR3 contains 14 residues. Trimming removed 7 bases from V and 7 bases from J; junction bases left unmatched: 11. DNA for the CDR3: TGTGCCAGCACCATGGGGGGACAGGTTGGTGGCTACACCTTC. It is translated as CASTMGGQVGGYTF.

J is TRBJ1-1 and V is TRBV27, with unresolved D. CDR3 length equals 13 residues. V was trimmed by 5 bases and J by 1 base, leaving 8 bases between them. Germline V gene sequence: CDR1 MNHEY, CDR2 SMNVEV (reference sequence). CDR3 DNA: TGTGCCAGCAGTCTCCGGGGGAACACTGAAGCTTTCTTT. Translation: CASSLRGNTEAFF.

On this clone itself: A read error is possible here, since a much larger clone lies one base away. This chain links TRBV7-9 with TRBJ1-1; 8 nucleotides match TRBD1. Germline V gene sequence: CDR1 SEHNR, CDR2 FQNEAQ (reference sequence). V trimming: 6 bases; J trimming: 1 base; junction bases outside the gene matches: 1. The CDR3 covers 13 residues. The CDR3 nucleotides are TGTGCCAGCAGGACAGGGGCGAACACTGAAGCTTTCTTT. Translation: CASRTGANTEAFF.

This rearrangement joins TRBV6-5 to TRBJ1-1; the match to TRBD1 covers 10 bases. Unmatched junction bases numbered 7, after V lost 5 bases and J lost 4 bases. The CDR3 consists of 15 residues. Germline loops: CDR1 MNHEY, CDR2 SVGAGI. Here the CDR3 DNA reads TGTGCCAGCAGTCGACCGGGACAGGGGATCACTGAAGCTTTCTTT. It codes for CASSRPGQGITEAFF.

A remark on this clone: Within the sample, other DNA sequences also encode this same CDR3. V is TRBV18 and J is TRBJ1-3; 8 nucleotides align to TRBD1. From germline, CDR1 is KGHSH and CDR2 LQKENI. V gave up 3 bases and J gave up 3 bases; unmatched junction bases: 4. The CDR3 is 15 amino acids. CDR3 nucleotide sequence: TGTGCCAGCTCACCCGGACAGGGTAGTGGAAACACCATATATTTT. This encodes CASSPGQGSGNTIYF.

This clone has a handful of counts. The chain employs TRBV27 and TRBJ1-1; D remains unclear. The ends were cut back, 4 bases at V and 2 bases at J, with 11 bases in the middle. The CDR3 runs 14 residues. Germline lookup yields CDR1 MNHEY and CDR2 SMNVEV (reference sequence). The CDR3 DNA reads TGTGCCAGCAGTTCCCCACAAATCAACACTGAAGCTTTCTTT. It specifies CASSSPQINTEAFF.

V gene TRBV12-3 or TRBV12-4 combines with J gene TRBJ1-6; D gene uncertain. The V gene lost 6 bases and the J gene lost 14 bases, with 14 bases spanning the gap. The CDR3 loop spans 12 amino acids. The CDR3 reads CASRALGGALHF. CDR3 coding DNA: TGTGCCAGCAGAGCCTTGGGAGGAGCCCTCCACTTT.

This clone was counted once. The gene calls are TRBV10-2 and TRBJ2-5; TRBD2 agrees at 8 bases. The V and J ends lost 6 bases and 6 bases, in that order; junction bases with no gene match: 12. This CDR3 contains 15 residues. Germline V gene sequence: CDR1 WSHSY, CDR2 SAAADI. CDR3 in amino acids: CASRSSGGGKKTQYF. CDR3 sequence (DNA): TGCGCCAGCAGATCGTCGGGGGGGGGTAAAAAGACCCAGTACTTC.

The rearrangement joins TRBV6-1 to TRBJ2-3, with TRBD2 as a possible D gene (5 bases). The CDR3 runs to 16 residues. The V gene lost 2 bases and the J gene lost 0 bases, with 12 bases spanning the gap. In germline, CDR1 is MNHNS, CDR2 SASEGT. The DNA of the CDR3 is TGTGCCAGCAGTGAATGGGAGTTCAGCAGCACAGATACGCAGTATTTT. Encoded protein: CASSEWEFSSTDTQYF.

The chain is built from TRBV5-6 and TRBJ2-5; no reliable D call. Deletions cut 4 bases from V and 2 bases from J, with 9 bases between. The CDR3 loop spans 13 amino acids. Germline loops: CDR1 SGHDT, CDR2 YYEEEE. This CDR3 is CASSRLAQETQYF. CDR3 DNA: TGTGCCAGCAGCCGACTTGCACAAGAGACCCAGTACTTC.

V and J are TRBV29-1 and TRBJ1-1; 7 bases line up with TRBD1. This CDR3 region has 13 residues. V shed 4 bases, J shed 5 bases, and the junction held 7 bases outside the gene matches. CDR1 SQVTM and CDR2 ANQGSEA come from the germline V gene. In DNA form, the CDR3 reads TGCAGCGTTGTAGGGGGCGCGAGGACTGAAGCTTTCTTT. Translated: CSVVGGARTEAFF. Drawing the rest from reference TRBV29-1 and TRBJ1-1, the complete variable domain is SAVISQKPSRDICQRGTSLTIQCQVDSQVTMMFWYRQQPGQSLTLIATANQGSEATYESGFVIDKFPISRPNLTFSTLTVSNMSPEDSSIYLCSVVGGARTEAFFGQGTRLTVV.

The V gene is TRBV23-1, the J gene TRBJ2-4; D is possibly TRBD2 (6 bases). TRBV23-1 is labeled an ORF, and its function is uncertain. There are 19 residues in the CDR3. V gave up 2 bases and J gave up 9 bases, with 29 bases separating them. CDR3 coding DNA: TGCGCCAGCAGTCAACTTAAGGGACGGTGGTTGGTCGGGGGTGGCATTCAGTACTTC. This encodes CASSQLKGRWLVGGGIQYF.